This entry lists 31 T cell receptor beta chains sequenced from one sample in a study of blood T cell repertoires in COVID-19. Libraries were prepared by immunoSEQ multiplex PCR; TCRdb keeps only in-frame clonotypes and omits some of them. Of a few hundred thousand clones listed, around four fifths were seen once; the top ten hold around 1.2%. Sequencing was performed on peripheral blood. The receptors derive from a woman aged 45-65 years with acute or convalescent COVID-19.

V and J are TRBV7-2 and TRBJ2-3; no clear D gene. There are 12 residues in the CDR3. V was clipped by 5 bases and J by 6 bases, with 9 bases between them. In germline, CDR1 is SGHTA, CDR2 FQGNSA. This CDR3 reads CASSLSSDTQYF. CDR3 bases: TGTGCCAGCAGCCTCTCAAGCGATACGCAGTATTTT.

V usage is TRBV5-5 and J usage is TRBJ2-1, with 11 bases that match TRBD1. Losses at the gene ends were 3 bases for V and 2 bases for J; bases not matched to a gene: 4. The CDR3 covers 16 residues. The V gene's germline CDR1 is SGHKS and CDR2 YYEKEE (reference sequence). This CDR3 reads CASSSPGQGAYNEQFF. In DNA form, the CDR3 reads TGTGCCAGCAGCTCCCCGGGACAGGGGGCCTACAATGAGCAGTTCTTC.

In DNA form, the CDR3 reads TGTGCCAGCAGCGGCTGGAGGGAAAAACTGTTTTTT. Protein: CASSGWREKLFF. V and J are TRBV7-2 and TRBJ1-4; D call uncertain. CDR1 and CDR2 (germline): SGHTA, FQGNSA. The CDR3 loop spans 12 amino acids. The germline V and J ends were trimmed by 5 bases and 8 bases, with 9 bases remaining between them.

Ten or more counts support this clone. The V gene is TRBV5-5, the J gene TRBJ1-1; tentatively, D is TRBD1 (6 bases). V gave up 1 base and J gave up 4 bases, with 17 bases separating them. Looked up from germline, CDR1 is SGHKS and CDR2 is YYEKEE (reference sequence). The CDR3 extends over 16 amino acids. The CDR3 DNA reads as TGTGCCAGCAGCTTGCAAGCTAAGACAGGCCGCACTGAAGCTTTCTTT. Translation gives CASSLQAKTGRTEAFF.

CDR3 amino acids: CASSQDFSYEQYF. CDR3 sequence (DNA): TGTGCCAGCAGCCAGGACTTCTCCTACGAGCAGTACTTC. V usage is TRBV5-6 and J usage is TRBJ2-7; tentative D call: TRBD2 (5 bases). The CDR3 is 13 amino acids. Germline-derived CDR1 and CDR2 are SGHDT and YYEEEE. Deletions cut 4 bases from V and 0 bases from J, with 8 bases between.

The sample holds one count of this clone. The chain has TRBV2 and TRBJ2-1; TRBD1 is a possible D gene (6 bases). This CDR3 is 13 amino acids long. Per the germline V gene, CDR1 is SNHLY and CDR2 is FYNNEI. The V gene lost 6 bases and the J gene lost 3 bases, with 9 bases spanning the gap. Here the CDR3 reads CASSRDIYNEQFF. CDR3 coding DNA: TGTGCCAGCAGCAGGGACATCTACAATGAGCAGTTCTTC.

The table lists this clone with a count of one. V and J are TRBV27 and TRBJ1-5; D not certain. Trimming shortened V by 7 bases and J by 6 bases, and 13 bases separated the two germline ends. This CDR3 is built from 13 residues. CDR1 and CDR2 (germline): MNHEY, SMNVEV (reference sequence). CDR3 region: CASTMKESQPQHF. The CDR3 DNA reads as TGTGCCAGCACTATGAAGGAGTCTCAGCCCCAGCATTTT.

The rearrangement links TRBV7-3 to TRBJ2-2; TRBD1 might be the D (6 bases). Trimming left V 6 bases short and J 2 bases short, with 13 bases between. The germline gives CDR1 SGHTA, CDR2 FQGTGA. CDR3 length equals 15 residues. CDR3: CASRQDRVNTGELFF. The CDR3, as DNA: TGTGCCAGCAGGCAGGACAGAGTAAACACCGGGGAGCTGTTTTTT.

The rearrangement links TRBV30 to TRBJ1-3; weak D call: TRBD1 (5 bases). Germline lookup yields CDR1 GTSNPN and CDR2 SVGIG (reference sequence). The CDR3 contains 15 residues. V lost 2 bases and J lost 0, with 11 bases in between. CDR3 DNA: TGTGCCTGGAGTAAGACAGACCTCTCTGGAAACACCATATATTTT. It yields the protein CAWSKTDLSGNTIYF.

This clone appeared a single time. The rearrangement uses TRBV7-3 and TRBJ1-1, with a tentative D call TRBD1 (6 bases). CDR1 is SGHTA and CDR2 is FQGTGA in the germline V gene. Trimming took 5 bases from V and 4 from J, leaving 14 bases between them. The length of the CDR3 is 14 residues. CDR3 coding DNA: TGTGCCAGCAGCCAACAGGGAGATAGCACTGAAGCTTTCTTT. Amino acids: CASSQQGDSTEAFF.

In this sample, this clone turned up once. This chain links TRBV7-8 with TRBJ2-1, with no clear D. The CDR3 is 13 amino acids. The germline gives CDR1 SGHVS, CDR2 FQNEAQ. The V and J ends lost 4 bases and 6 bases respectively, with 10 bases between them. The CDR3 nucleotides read TGTGCCAGCAGCTCACTGGTTCTCAATGAGCAGTTCTTC. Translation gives CASSSLVLNEQFF. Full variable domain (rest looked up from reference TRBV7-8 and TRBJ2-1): GAGVSQSPRYKVAKRGQDVALRCDPISGHVSLFWYQQALGQGPEFLTYFQNEAQLDKSGLPSDRFFAERPEGSVSTLKIQRTQQEDSAVYLCASSSLVLNEQFFGPGTRLTVL.

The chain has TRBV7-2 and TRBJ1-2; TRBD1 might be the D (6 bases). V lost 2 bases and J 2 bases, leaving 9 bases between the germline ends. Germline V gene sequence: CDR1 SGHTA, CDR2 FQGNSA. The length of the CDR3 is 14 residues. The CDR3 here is CASSLTTGNYGYTF. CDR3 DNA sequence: TGTGCCAGCAGCTTAACTACAGGGAACTATGGCTACACCTTC.

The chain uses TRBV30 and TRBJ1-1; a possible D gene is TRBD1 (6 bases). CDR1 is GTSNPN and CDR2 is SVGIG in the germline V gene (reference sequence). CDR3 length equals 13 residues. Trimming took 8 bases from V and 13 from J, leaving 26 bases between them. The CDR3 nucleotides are TGTGCCCAAAAAACAGGTGGGGGCCCAACGGGTTTCTTT. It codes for CAQKTGGGPTGFF.

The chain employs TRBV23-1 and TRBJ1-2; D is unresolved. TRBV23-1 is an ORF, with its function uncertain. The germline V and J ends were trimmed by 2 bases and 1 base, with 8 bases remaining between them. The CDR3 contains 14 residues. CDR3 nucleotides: TGCGCCAGCAGTCAAGAGCAGGATAACTATGGCTACACCTTC. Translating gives CASSQEQDNYGYTF.

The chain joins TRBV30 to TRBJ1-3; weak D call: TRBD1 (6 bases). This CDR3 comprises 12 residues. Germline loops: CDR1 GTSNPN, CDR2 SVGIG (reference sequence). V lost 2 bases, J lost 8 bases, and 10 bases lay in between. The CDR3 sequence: CAWSSRGDTIYF. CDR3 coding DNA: TGTGCCTGGAGTTCCAGGGGAGACACCATATATTTT.

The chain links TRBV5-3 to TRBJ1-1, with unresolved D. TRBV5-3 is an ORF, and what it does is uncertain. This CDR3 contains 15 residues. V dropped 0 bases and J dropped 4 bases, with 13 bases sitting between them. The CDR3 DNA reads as TGTGCCAGAAGCTTGGAAAGGGAGGTCCGCACTGAAGCTTTCTTT. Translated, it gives CARSLEREVRTEAFF.

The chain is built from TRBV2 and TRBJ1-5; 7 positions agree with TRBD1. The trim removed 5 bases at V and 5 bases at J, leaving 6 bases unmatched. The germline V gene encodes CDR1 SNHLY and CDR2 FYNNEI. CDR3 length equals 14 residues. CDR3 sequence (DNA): TGTGCCAGCAGTTTCCGACAGGGTGATCAGCCCCAGCATTTT. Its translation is CASSFRQGDQPQHF.

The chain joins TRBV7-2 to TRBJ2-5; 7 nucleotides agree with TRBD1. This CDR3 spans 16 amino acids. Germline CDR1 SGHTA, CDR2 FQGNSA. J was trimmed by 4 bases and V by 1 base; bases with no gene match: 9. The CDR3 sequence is CASSLGARAGGETQYF. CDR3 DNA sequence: TGTGCCAGCAGCTTAGGTGCTAGGGCAGGGGGAGAGACCCAGTACTTC.

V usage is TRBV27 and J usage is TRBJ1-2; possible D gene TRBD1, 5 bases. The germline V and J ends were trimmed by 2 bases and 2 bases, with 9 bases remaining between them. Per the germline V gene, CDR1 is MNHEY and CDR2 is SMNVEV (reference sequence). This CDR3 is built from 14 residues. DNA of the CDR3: TGTGCCAGCAGTTTACGCGCAGGGAACTATGGCTACACCTTC. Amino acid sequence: CASSLRAGNYGYTF.

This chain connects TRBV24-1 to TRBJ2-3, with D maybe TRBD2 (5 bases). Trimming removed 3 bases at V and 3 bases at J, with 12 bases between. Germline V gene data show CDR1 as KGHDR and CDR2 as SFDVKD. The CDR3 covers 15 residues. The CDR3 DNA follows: TGTGCCACCAGTGATCCACTCAGGACTACAGATACGCAGTATTTT. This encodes CATSDPLRTTDTQYF.

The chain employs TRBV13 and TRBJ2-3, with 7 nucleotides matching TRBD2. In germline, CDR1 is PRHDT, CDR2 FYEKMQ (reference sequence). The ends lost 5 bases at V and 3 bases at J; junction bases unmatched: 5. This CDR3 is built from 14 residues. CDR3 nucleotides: TGTGCCAGCAGCCAAGGACTAGGGACAGATACGCAGTATTTT. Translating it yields CASSQGLGTDTQYF.

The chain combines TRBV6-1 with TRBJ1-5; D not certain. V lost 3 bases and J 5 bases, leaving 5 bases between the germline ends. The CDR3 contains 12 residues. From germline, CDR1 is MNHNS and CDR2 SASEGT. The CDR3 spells CASSDPDQPQHF. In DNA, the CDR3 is TGTGCCAGCAGTGACCCTGATCAGCCCCAGCATTTT.

As DNA, the CDR3 is TGCGCCAGCAGTGGGGGACAGGGGGCGGATACGCAGTATTTT. It codes for CASSGGQGADTQYF. The V and J genes are TRBV10-1 and TRBJ2-3, with 12 bases identical to TRBD1. Germline CDR1 reads WNHNN; CDR2 reads SYGVQD (reference sequence). This CDR3 has 14 residues. Germline trimming cut 4 bases from V and 6 bases from J; bases unmatched to any gene: 2.

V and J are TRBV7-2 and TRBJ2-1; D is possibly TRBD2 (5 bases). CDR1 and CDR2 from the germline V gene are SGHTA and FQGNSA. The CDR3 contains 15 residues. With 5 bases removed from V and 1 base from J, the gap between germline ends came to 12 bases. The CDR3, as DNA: TGTGCCAGCAGCCCCAGGCCGGGGTCCTACAATGAGCAGTTCTTC. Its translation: CASSPRPGSYNEQFF.

The CDR3 is CASSLGDWTGGDGYTF. CDR3 bases: TGCGCCAGCAGCTTGGGGGACTGGACAGGGGGCGATGGCTACACCTTC. The V call is TRBV5-1, the J call TRBJ1-2; 11 positions match TRBD1. Germline lookup yields CDR1 SGHRS and CDR2 YFSETQ. The trim removed 0 bases at V and 6 bases at J, leaving 7 bases unmatched. CDR3 length equals 16 residues.

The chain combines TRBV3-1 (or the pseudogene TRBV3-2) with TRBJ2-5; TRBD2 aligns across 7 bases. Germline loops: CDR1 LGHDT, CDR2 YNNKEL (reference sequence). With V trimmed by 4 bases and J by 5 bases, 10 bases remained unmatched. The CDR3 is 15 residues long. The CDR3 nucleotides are TGTGCCAGCAGCCCGATGAGTAGCGGGTATGAGACCCAGTACTTC. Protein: CASSPMSSGYETQYF.

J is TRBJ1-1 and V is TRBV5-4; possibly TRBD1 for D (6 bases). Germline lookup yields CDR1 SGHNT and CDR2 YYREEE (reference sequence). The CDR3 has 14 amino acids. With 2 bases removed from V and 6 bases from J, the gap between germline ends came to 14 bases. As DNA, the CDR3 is TGTGCCAGCAGCTTCGAGGGGCGGGGGCCTGAAGCTTTCTTT. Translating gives CASSFEGRGPEAFF.

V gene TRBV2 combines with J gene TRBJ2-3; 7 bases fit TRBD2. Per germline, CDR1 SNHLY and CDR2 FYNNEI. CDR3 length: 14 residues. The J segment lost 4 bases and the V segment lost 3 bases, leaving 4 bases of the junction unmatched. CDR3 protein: CASSERAGADTQYF. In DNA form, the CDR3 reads TGTGCCAGCAGTGAGAGGGCGGGGGCAGATACGCAGTATTTT.

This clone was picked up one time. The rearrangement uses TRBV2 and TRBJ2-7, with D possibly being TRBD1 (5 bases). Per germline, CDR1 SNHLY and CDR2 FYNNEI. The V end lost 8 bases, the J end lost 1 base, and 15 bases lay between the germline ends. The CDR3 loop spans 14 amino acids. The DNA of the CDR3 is TGTGCCAGCGGCGCAAGGGGCCATTCCTACGAGCAGTACTTC. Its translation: CASGARGHSYEQYF. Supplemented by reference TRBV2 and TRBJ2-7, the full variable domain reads EPEVTQTPSHQVTQMGQEVILRCVPISNHLYFYWYRQILGQKVEFLVSFYNNEISEKSEIFDDQFSVERPDGSNFTLKIRSTKLEDSAMYFCASGARGHSYEQYFGPGTRLTVT.

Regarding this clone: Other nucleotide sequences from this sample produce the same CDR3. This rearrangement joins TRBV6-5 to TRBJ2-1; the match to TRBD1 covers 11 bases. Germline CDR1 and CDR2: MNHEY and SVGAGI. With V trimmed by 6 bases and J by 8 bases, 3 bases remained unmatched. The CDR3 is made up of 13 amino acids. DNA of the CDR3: TGTGCCAGCAGAGGACAGGGGGCAGATGAGCAGTTCTTC. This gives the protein CASRGQGADEQFF.

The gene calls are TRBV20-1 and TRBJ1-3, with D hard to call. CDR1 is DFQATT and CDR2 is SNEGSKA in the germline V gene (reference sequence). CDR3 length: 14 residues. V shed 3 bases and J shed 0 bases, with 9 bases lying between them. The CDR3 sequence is CSASAQSSGNTIYF. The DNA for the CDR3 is TGCAGTGCTAGTGCACAGAGCTCTGGAAACACCATATATTTT.